The 25 T cell receptor beta chains below come from one sample, sequenced in a study of cytomegalovirus exposure and HLA in healthy donors. This PCR relied on a set of 60 Vbeta primers and 13 Jbeta primers. Some clones are missing from TCRdb's copy, which holds only in-frame ones; the method was immunoSEQ multiplex PCR. The sample holds 250,000 or so clones; 80% to 85% are singletons and the top ten take 7% to 9%. The sample consisted of PBMCs. The receptors shown here come from a woman in her fifties or sixties in good health and CMV-seropositive.

Only one count was recorded for this clone. The chain has TRBV9 and TRBJ1-1; D not resolved. Germline lookup yields CDR1 SGDLS and CDR2 YYNGEE. This CDR3 is built from 13 residues. V lost 2 bases to trimming and J lost 6 bases, with 11 bases between them. CDR3 nucleotide sequence: TGTGCCAGCAGCGTGAACAGTTTTTCTGAAGCTTTCTTT. Translated: CASSVNSFSEAFF.

V gene TRBV5-1 combines with J gene TRBJ1-6, with TRBD1 matching over 7 bases. Germline V CDR1 and CDR2: SGHRS, YFSETQ. The length of the CDR3 is 18 residues. The V segment lost 3 bases and the J segment 7 bases; nucleotides outside the gene matches: 16. The CDR3 sequence is CASSSLGGLTGTNSPLHF. CDR3 in DNA: TGCGCCAGCAGCTCGCTAGGAGGTTTGACAGGGACGAATTCACCCCTCCACTTT.

This chain connects TRBV11-1 to TRBJ2-7, with a possible D match to TRBD2 (6 bases). This CDR3 contains 13 residues. With 5 bases removed from V and 3 bases from J, the gap between germline ends came to 11 bases. Germline CDR1 SGHAT, CDR2 FQDESV (reference sequence). CDR3 DNA sequence: TGTGCCAGCAGCGCCGGACTAATCTACGAGCAGTACTTC. This translates into CASSAGLIYEQYF.

The sample holds a few counts of this clone. This rearrangement joins TRBV30 to TRBJ1-1; 7 bases match TRBD1. Germline V lookup: CDR1 GTSNPN, CDR2 SVGIG (reference sequence). With 7 bases clipped from V and 1 base from J, the junction kept 9 bases outside the gene matches. The CDR3 spans 14 residues. DNA for the CDR3: TGTGCCTCTACAAGGGGGCAGAGGAACACTGAAGCTTTCTTT. Translating it yields CASTRGQRNTEAFF.

The chain couples TRBV18 to TRBJ2-7; 7 bases align to TRBD2. The CDR3 runs 15 residues. Germline V CDR1 and CDR2: KGHSH, LQKENI. V gave up 3 bases and J gave up 2 bases; unmatched junction bases: 7. In DNA form, the CDR3 reads TGTGCCAGCTCACCCGGGGGAGGGCCGACCTACGAGCAGTACTTC. Its translation is CASSPGGGPTYEQYF.

Of note for this clone: Within the sample, other DNA sequences also encode this same CDR3. The V call is TRBV6-5, the J call TRBJ2-3; 10 bases match TRBD2. V trimming: 6 bases; J trimming: 1 base; junction bases outside the gene matches: 4. The germline gives CDR1 MNHEY, CDR2 SVGAGI. There are 15 residues in the CDR3. The CDR3 region has the DNA TGTGCCAGCAGGGGAGGACTAGCGGGCACAGATACGCAGTATTTT. Amino acids: CASRGGLAGTDTQYF.

This chain links TRBV7-9 with TRBJ2-1, with 10 bases that match TRBD2. In germline, CDR1 is SEHNR, CDR2 FQNEAQ (reference sequence). This CDR3 spans 15 amino acids. The J segment lost 4 bases and the V segment lost 4 bases, leaving 4 bases of the junction unmatched. CDR3: CASSSLAGSYNEQFF. DNA of the CDR3: TGTGCCAGCAGCTCACTAGCGGGGAGTTACAATGAGCAGTTCTTC. Filled out from reference TRBV7-9 and TRBJ2-1, the complete variable domain reads DTGVSQNPRHKITKRGQNVTFRCDPISEHNRLYWYRQTLGQGPEFLTYFQNEAQLEKSRLLSDRFSAERPKGSFSTLEIQRTEQGDSAMYLCASSSLAGSYNEQFFGPGTRLTVL.

The rearrangement links TRBV6-1 to TRBJ2-7, with 7 bases that match TRBD1. In germline, CDR1 is MNHNS, CDR2 SASEGT. The CDR3 is 15 amino acids. The V and J ends lost 6 bases and 0 bases, in that order; junction bases with no gene match: 8. CDR3 sequence: CASRETGRDSYEQYF. The CDR3 nucleotides read TGTGCCAGCAGGGAGACAGGGAGAGACTCCTACGAGCAGTACTTC.

The chain's CDR3 is CASLDRAASNQPQHF. The DNA for the CDR3 is TGTGCCAGTTTAGACAGGGCGGCAAGCAATCAGCCCCAGCATTTT. This chain links TRBV19 with TRBJ1-5, with 7 bases fitting TRBD1. The CDR3 is made up of 15 amino acids. V was pared by 8 bases and J by 1 base, with 8 bases of the junction left unmatched. CDR1 LNHDA and CDR2 SQIVND come from the germline V gene (reference sequence).

This clone turned up a few times. This chain links TRBV7-3 with TRBJ2-1, with 12 bases that match TRBD2. Germline assignment: CDR1 SGHTA and CDR2 FQGTGA. V lost 5 bases to trimming and J lost 8 bases; unmatched junction nucleotides: 4. CDR3 length: 14 residues. CDR3 nucleotide sequence: TGTGCCAGCAGCAGACTAGCGGGAGCTCATGAGCAGTTCTTC. As protein: CASSRLAGAHEQFF.

The rearrangement links TRBV6-5 to TRBJ1-2; D unclear. The CDR3 extends over 11 amino acids. V shed 7 bases and J shed 9 bases, with 12 bases lying between them. The germline CDR1 and CDR2 sequences are MNHEY and SVGAGI. As DNA, the CDR3 is TGTGCCAGCAATTCCCTATTCCGCTACACCTTC. Translation gives CASNSLFRYTF.

The chain joins TRBV27 to TRBJ1-2; D gene ambiguous. Trimming pared 7 bases from V and 3 bases from J, leaving 18 bases between. CDR1 and CDR2 from the germline V gene are MNHEY and SMNVEV (reference sequence). This CDR3 has 15 amino acids. The CDR3, as DNA: TGTGCCAGCAAGATCGGAACCGGGTCGCACTATGGCTACACCTTC. It specifies CASKIGTGSHYGYTF.

The gene calls are TRBV10-2 and TRBJ2-6; 7 nucleotides line up with TRBD2. The CDR3 is made up of 18 amino acids. V lost 3 bases to trimming and J lost 0 bases; unmatched junction nucleotides: 8. Per the germline V gene, CDR1 is WSHSY and CDR2 is SAAADI. The CDR3 protein is CASSELGAGSSGANVLTF. CDR3 nucleotide sequence: TGCGCCAGCAGTGAATTAGGAGCGGGATCCTCTGGGGCCAACGTCCTGACTTTC.

Only one count was recorded for this clone. This chain links TRBV5-4 with TRBJ2-7; TRBD2 might be the D (6 bases). CDR1 SGHNT and CDR2 YYREEE come from the germline V gene (reference sequence). Trimming took off 4 bases at V and 1 base at J, with 12 bases between the two ends. This CDR3 region has 14 residues. The CDR3 loop reads CASSRTSMSYEQYF. In DNA form, the CDR3 reads TGTGCCAGCAGCCGTACTAGCATGTCCTACGAGCAGTACTTC.

The chain recombines TRBV6-1 with TRBJ2-2; 7 bases align to TRBD2. The CDR3 loop spans 15 amino acids. After removal of 8 bases from V and 1 base from J, the junction contained 7 bases not matched to a gene. CDR1 and CDR2 from the germline V gene are MNHNS and SASEGT. CDR3 loop: CASSPGTMNTGELFF. Written as DNA, the CDR3 is TGTGCCAGCTCACCCGGGACTATGAACACCGGGGAGCTGTTTTTT.

The chain carries TRBV5-1 and TRBJ2-5, with D possibly matching TRBD1 (5 bases). Germline values: CDR1 SGHRS, CDR2 YFSETQ. The V gene lost 3 bases and the J gene lost 1 base, with 10 bases spanning the gap. The CDR3 is 14 amino acids. CDR3 in amino acids: CASSSQGGQETQYF. CDR3 DNA: TGCGCCAGCAGCTCTCAGGGTGGCCAAGAGACCCAGTACTTC. The whole variable domain, remainder taken from reference TRBV5-1 and TRBJ2-5, is KAGVTQTPRYLIKTRGQQVTLSCSPISGHRSVSWYQQTPGQGLQFLFEYFSETQRNKGNFPGRFSGRQFSNSRSEMNVSTLELGDSALYLCASSSQGGQETQYFGPGTRLLVL.

J is TRBJ1-3 and V is TRBV28; tentative D call: TRBD1 (6 bases). Germline lookup yields CDR1 MDHEN and CDR2 SYDVKM. The V end lost 3 bases, the J end lost 4 bases, and 16 bases lay between the germline ends. This CDR3 has 16 residues. The CDR3 nucleotides are TGTGCCAGCAGTTTGGGGGACACCCCGGTCGGAAACACCATATATTTT. It encodes CASSLGDTPVGNTIYF.

V gene TRBV18 combines with J gene TRBJ1-1, with 11 bases aligning to TRBD1. Germline V gives CDR1 KGHSH, CDR2 LQKENI. With 1 base clipped from V and 11 bases from J, the junction kept 12 bases outside the gene matches. The CDR3 contains 16 residues. The CDR3 DNA reads TGTGCCAGCTCACCACGTTCGGGACAGGGGGGTTCAGTTGCTTTCTTT. Its protein is CASSPRSGQGGSVAFF.

The DNA for the CDR3 is TGCGCCAGCAGCCCTCATCAGGCTAGCGGGGCACAAGAGACCCAGTACTTC. It yields the protein CASSPHQASGAQETQYF. The V gene is TRBV5-1, the J gene TRBJ2-5; 9 bases are shared with TRBD2. The V gene's germline CDR1 is SGHRS and CDR2 YFSETQ. Unmatched junction bases numbered 12, after V lost 4 bases and J lost 2 bases. This CDR3 is built from 17 residues. The variable domain in full, completed from reference TRBV5-1 and TRBJ2-5, reads KAGVTQTPRYLIKTRGQQVTLSCSPISGHRSVSWYQQTPGQGLQFLFEYFSETQRNKGNFPGRFSGRQFSNSRSEMNVSTLELGDSALYLCASSPHQASGAQETQYFGPGTRLLVL.

This clone was recorded a few times. The rearrangement links TRBV19 to TRBJ2-5, with D hard to call. CDR1 is LNHDA and CDR2 is SQIVND in the germline V gene (reference sequence). The CDR3 is 12 amino acids. Trimming removed 9 bases at V and 2 bases at J, with 10 bases between. CDR3 region: CASRLNQETQYF. For the CDR3, the DNA is TGTGCCAGCCGACTTAATCAAGAGACCCAGTACTTC.

V usage is TRBV5-1 and J usage is TRBJ1-3; D might be TRBD1 (6 bases). The V and J ends lost 4 bases and 8 bases respectively, with 19 bases between them. In germline, CDR1 is SGHRS, CDR2 YFSETQ. The CDR3 extends over 15 amino acids. The CDR3 spells CASSAAGALGDTIYF. CDR3 DNA: TGCGCCAGCAGCGCCGCGGGGGCTCTGGGGGACACCATATATTTT.

The gene calls are TRBV2 and TRBJ2-5; TRBD2 is a possible D gene (5 bases). Per the germline V gene, CDR1 is SNHLY and CDR2 is FYNNEI. Trimming took off 5 bases at V and 5 bases at J, with 18 bases between the two ends. The CDR3 is made up of 15 amino acids. CDR3 nucleotide sequence: TGTGCCAGCAGTCCAAAGACGGCTAGCTGGGAGACCCAGTACTTC. The encoded protein is CASSPKTASWETQYF.

The V and J genes are TRBV11-2 and TRBJ2-7, with TRBD1 matching 9 bases. Per germline, CDR1 SGHAT and CDR2 FQNNGV. The CDR3 loop spans 14 amino acids. J lost 2 bases, V lost 6 bases, and 5 bases had no gene match. CDR3 nucleotides: TGTGCCAGCAGAACGGACAGGGGTGCCTACGAGCAGTACTTC. The encoded protein is CASRTDRGAYEQYF. The whole variable domain, remainder taken from reference TRBV11-2 and TRBJ2-7, is EAGVAQSPRYKIIEKRQSVAFWCNPISGHATLYWYQQILGQGPKLLIQFQNNGVVDDSQLPKDRFSAERLKGVDSTLKIQPAKLEDSAVYLCASRTDRGAYEQYFGPGTRLTVT.

For this clone: Germline is not matched at one junction end, which may reflect a read error. The rearrangement links TRBV28 to TRBJ1-4; D may be TRBD1 (5 bases). The CDR3 loop spans 15 amino acids. Germline loops: CDR1 MDHEN, CDR2 SYDVKM. In nucleotides, the CDR3 is TGTGCCAGCACTTTACCACGGGGGGGGAATGAAAAACTGTTTTTT. Translated: CASTLPRGGNEKLFF.

This chain links TRBV5-6 with TRBJ1-1; maybe TRBD1 (5 bases). Trimming took off 1 base at V and 7 bases at J, with 11 bases between the two ends. This CDR3 contains 13 residues. CDR1 and CDR2 from the germline V gene are SGHDT and YYEEEE. This CDR3 is CASSLSRGNEAFF. DNA of the CDR3: TGTGCCAGCAGCTTGTCCCGGGGGAATGAAGCTTTCTTT.